This T cell receptor beta chain originates from a study of blood T cell repertoires in COVID-19. Study in general: PBMCs, B-cell-depleted T cells, or T cells provided the cDNA or gDNA that made up the material.

The Seattle patients joined while their infection was active and were tracked longitudinally afterward. Germline trimming cut 2 bases from V and 5 bases from J; bases unmatched to any gene: 4. Looked up from germline, CDR1 is SEHNR and CDR2 is FQNEAQ (reference sequence). The CDR3 consists of 15 residues. Under the authors' procedure: Estimation of nucleated cell counts was performed using reference gene primer amplification. TCRdb keeps only in-frame clones here, not all; method: immunoSEQ multiplex PCR. That table furnishes V, J and clone size, whereas the DNA furnished D and trimming. The repertoire holds about 260,000 clones, with 80% to 90% as singletons.

The chain couples TRBV7-9 to TRBJ2-5; TRBD2 matches 11 bases. The material sequenced was peripheral blood. The TCR sequence derives from a woman in her seventies with COVID-19, enrolled during active disease. The CDR3 nucleotides read TGTGCCAGCAGCTTATTTGTAGCGGGAGGGGAGACCCAGTACTTC. This gives the protein CASSLFVAGGETQYF.